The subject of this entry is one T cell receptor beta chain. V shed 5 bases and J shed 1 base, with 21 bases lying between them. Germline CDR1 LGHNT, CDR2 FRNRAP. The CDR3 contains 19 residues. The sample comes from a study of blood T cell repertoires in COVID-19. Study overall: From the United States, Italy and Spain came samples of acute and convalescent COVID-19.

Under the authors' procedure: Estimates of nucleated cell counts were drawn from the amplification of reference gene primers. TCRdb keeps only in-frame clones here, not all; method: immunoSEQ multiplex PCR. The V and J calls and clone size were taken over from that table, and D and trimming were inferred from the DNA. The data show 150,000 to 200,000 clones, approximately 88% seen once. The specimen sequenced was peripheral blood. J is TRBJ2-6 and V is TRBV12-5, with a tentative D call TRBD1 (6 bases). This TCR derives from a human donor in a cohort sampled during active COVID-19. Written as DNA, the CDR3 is TGTGCTAGTGGTCTACAGGGCCGCCTTGAGGATTCTGGGGCCAACGTCCTGACTTTC. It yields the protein CASGLQGRLEDSGANVLTF.